Listed here is a single T cell receptor (beta chain). What it binds is not known. Germline V CDR1 and CDR2: SQVTM, ANQGSEA. The CDR3 covers 14 residues. The V gene lost 4 bases and the J gene lost 10 bases, with 22 bases spanning the gap. Prepared libraries of TCR beta cDNA carried unique molecular identifiers. TCRdb recomputed calls from the PCR reads with MiXCR, one row per CDR3 protein. The top ten hold roughly 1.7% of the sample, which has approximately 570,000 distinct CDR3 sequences, roughly 40% seen once. These data are taken from a study of post-analysis software for immune sequencing data. The wider study: Included courses were relapsing-remitting and secondary progressive multiple sclerosis; progressive-relapsing multiple sclerosis was also included. Whole-study findings and limits: Patients carried roughly 5 TRBV segments more frequently than controls did, and TRBV5-6, TRBV5-1 and TRBV20-1 were among them. Versus controls, multiple sclerosis patients showed significantly lower diversity (normalized Chao1).

The chain employs TRBV29-1 and TRBJ1-2; D is unclear. The sample was blood. The receptor comes from a girl aged 5-17 years with multiple sclerosis. CDR3 DNA: TGCAGCGTTGTATCGGCCGTTGATTATGTCGACTACACCTTC. Amino acid sequence: CSVVSAVDYVDYTF.